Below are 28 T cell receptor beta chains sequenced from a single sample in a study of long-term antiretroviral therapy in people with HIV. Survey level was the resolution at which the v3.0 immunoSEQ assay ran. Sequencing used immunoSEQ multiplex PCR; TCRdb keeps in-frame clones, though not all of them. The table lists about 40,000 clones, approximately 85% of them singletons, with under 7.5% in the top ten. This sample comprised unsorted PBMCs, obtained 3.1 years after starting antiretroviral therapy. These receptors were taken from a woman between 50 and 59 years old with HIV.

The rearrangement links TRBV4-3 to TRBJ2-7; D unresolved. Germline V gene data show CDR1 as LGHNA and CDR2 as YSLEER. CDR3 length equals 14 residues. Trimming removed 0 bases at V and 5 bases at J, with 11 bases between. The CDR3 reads CASSQDRVVDEQYF. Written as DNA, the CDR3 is TGCGCCAGCAGCCAAGATAGGGTCGTCGACGAGCAGTACTTC.

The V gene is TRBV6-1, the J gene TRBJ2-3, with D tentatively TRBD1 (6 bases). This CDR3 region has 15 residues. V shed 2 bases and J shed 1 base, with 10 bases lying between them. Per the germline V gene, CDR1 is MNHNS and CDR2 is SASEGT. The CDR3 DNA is TGTGCCAGCAGTGAATCGACAGGTGGCACAGATACGCAGTATTTT. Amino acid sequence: CASSESTGGTDTQYF.

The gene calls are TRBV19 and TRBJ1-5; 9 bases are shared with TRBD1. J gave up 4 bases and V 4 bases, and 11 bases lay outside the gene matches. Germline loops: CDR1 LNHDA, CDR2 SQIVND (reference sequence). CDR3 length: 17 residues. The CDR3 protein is CASSNSGGTGPNQPQHF. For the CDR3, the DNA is TGTGCCAGTAGTAATTCCGGAGGGACAGGGCCTAATCAGCCCCAGCATTTT. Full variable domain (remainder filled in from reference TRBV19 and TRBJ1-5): DGGITQSPKYLFRKEGQNVTLSCEQNLNHDAMYWYRQDPGQGLRLIYYSQIVNDFQKGDIAEGYSVSREKKESFPLTVTSAQKNPTAFYLCASSNSGGTGPNQPQHFGDGTRLSIL.

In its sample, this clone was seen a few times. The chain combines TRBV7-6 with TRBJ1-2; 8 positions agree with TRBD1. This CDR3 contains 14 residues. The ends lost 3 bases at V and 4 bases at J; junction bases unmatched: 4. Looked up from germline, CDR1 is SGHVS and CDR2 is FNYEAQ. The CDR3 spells CASSLGTGPYGYTF. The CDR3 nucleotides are TGTGCCAGCAGCTTGGGGACAGGTCCCTATGGCTACACCTTC.

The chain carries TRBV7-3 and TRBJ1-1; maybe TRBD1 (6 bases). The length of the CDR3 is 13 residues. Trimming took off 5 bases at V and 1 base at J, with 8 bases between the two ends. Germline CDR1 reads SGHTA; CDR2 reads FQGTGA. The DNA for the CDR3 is TGTGCCAGCAGCCGGGGGCGGAACACTGAAGCTTTCTTT. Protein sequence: CASSRGRNTEAFF.

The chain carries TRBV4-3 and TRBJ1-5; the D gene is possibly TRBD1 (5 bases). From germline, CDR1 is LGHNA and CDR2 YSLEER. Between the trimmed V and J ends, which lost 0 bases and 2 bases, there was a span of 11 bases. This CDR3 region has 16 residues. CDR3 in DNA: TGCGCCAGCAGCCAAGAATGGCAGGGAGGCAATCAGCCCCAGCATTTT. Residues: CASSQEWQGGNQPQHF.

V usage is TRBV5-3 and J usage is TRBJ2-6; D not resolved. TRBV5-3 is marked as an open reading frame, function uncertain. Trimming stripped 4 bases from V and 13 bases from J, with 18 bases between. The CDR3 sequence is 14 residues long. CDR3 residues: CARSAPTRHVVLTF. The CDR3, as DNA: TGTGCCAGAAGCGCACCAACACGACATGTAGTCCTGACTTTC.

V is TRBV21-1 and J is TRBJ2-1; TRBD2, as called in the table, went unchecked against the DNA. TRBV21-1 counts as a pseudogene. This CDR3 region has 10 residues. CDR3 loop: CASSNGREFF. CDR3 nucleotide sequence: TGTGCCAGCAGCAACGGGAGGGAGTTCTTC.

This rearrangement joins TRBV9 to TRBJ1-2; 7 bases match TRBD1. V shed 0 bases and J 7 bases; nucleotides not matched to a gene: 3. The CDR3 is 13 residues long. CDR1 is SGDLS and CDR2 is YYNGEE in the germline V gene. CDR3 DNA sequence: TGTGCCAGCAGCGTAGAACAGGGGACTGGCTACACCTTC. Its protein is CASSVEQGTGYTF.

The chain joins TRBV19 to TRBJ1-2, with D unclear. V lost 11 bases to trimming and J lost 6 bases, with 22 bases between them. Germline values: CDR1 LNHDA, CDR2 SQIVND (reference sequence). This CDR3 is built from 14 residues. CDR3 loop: CAGKKTGQSHGYTF. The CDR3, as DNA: TGTGCCGGTAAGAAAACCGGGCAGTCTCATGGCTACACCTTC.

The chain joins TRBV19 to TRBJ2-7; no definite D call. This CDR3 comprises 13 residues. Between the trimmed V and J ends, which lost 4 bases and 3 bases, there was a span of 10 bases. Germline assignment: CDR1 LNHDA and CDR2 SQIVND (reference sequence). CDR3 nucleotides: TGTGCCAGTAGTAGGAGAGGAAACTACGAGCAGTACTTC. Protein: CASSRRGNYEQYF. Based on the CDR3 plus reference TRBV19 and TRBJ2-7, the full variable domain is DGGITQSPKYLFRKEGQNVTLSCEQNLNHDAMYWYRQDPGQGLRLIYYSQIVNDFQKGDIAEGYSVSREKKESFPLTVTSAQKNPTAFYLCASSRRGNYEQYFGPGTRLTVT.

The CDR3 coding sequence is TGCGCCAGCAGTCGGGACATCTGGAATGAGCAGTGGTACTTC. Its translation: CASSRDIWNEQWYF. V gene TRBV5-1 combines with J gene TRBJ2-7, with D possibly matching TRBD1 (6 bases). The CDR3 length is 14 residues. V was trimmed by 5 bases and J by 12 bases, leaving 24 bases between them. The germline V gene has CDR1 SGHRS and CDR2 YFSETQ.

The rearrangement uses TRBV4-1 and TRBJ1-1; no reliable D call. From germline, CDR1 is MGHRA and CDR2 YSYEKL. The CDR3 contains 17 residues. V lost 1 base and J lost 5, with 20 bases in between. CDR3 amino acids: CASSQGPFQTGGTEAFF. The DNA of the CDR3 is TGCGCCAGCAGCCAAGGCCCCTTCCAAACGGGAGGTACTGAAGCTTTCTTT.

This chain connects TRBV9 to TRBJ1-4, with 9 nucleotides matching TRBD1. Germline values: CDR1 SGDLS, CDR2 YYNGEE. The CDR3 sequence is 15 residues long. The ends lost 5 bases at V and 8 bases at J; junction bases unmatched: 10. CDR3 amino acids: CASSRQGGRKEKLFF. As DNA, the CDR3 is TGTGCCAGCAGTCGACAGGGGGGGAGGAAGGAAAAACTGTTTTTT.

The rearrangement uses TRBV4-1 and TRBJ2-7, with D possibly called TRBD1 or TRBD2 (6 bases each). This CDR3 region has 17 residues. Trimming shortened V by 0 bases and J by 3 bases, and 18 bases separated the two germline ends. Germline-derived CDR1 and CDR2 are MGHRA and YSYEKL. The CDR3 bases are TGCGCCAGCAGCCAAGAGGAAGGGGGACTGGGGGACTACGAGCAGTACTTC. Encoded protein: CASSQEEGGLGDYEQYF.

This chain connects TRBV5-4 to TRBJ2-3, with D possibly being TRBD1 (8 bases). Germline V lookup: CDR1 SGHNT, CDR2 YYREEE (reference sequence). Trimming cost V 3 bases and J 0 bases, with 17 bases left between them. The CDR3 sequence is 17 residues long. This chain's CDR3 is CASSSKRDRSSTDTQYF. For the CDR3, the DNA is TGTGCCAGCAGCTCGAAGCGGGACAGGAGTAGCACAGATACGCAGTATTTT.

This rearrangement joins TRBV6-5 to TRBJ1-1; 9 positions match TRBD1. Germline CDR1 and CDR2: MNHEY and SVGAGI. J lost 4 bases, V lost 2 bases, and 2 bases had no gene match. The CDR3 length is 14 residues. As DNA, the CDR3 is TGTGCCAGCAGTTACGGACAGGGGAGCACTGAAGCTTTCTTT. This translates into CASSYGQGSTEAFF.

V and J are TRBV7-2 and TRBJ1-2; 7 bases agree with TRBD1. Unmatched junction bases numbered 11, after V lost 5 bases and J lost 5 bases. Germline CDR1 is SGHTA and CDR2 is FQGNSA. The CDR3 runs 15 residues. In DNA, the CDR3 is TGTGCCAGCAGCACCCAGACAGGGTCCTCTTATGGCTACACCTTC. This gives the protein CASSTQTGSSYGYTF.

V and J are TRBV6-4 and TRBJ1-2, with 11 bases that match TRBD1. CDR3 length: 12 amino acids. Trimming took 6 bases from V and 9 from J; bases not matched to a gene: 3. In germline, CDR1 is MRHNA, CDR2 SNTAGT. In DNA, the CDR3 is TGTGCCAGCAGAGGGACAGGGGGGAGCTACACCTTC. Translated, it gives CASRGTGGSYTF.

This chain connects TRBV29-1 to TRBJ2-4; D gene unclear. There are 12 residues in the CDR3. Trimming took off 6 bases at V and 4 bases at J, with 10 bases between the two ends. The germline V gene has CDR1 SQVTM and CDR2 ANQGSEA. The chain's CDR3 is CSVREGKNIQYF. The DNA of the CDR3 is TGCAGCGTGCGAGAAGGGAAAAACATTCAGTACTTC.

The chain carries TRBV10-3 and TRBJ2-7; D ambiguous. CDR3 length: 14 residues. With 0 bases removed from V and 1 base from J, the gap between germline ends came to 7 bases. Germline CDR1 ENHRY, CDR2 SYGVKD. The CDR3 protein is CAISESGQSYEQYF. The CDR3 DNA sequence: TGTGCCATCAGTGAGTCCGGCCAATCCTACGAGCAGTACTTC.

The CDR3: CAISGGGETQYF. As DNA, the CDR3 is TGTGCCATCAGTGGAGGGGGAGAGACCCAGTACTTC. The chain uses TRBV10-3 and TRBJ2-5, with D perhaps TRBD1 (6 bases). V was cut by 4 bases and J by 4 bases, with 7 bases left in between. The CDR3 has 12 amino acids. Per germline, CDR1 ENHRY and CDR2 SYGVKD.

CDR3 DNA: TGTGCCAGCAGTGAAAACAGACAAGAGACCCAGTACTTC. It specifies CASSENRQETQYF. The gene calls are TRBV2 and TRBJ2-5; D gene uncertain. The CDR3 loop spans 13 amino acids. The V and J ends lost 2 bases and 2 bases respectively, with 6 bases between them. Per germline, CDR1 SNHLY and CDR2 FYNNEI.

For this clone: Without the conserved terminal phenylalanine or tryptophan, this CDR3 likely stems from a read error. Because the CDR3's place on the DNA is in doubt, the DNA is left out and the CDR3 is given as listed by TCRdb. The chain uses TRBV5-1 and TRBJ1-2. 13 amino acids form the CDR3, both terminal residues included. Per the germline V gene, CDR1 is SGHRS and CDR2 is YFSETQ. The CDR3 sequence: CASSLDAGAETRV.

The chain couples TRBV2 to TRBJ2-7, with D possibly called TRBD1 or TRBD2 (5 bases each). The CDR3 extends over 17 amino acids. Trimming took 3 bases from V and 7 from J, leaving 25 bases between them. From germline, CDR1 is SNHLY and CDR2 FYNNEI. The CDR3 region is CASSDFRSIGALEEQYF. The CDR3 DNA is TGTGCCAGCAGTGATTTCCGGTCCATCGGGGCCCTGGAGGAGCAGTACTTC.

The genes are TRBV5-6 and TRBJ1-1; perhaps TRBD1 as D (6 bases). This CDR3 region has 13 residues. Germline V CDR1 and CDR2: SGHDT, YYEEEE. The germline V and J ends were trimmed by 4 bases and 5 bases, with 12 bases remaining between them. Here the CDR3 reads CASSQQGRTEAFF. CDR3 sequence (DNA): TGTGCCAGCAGCCAACAGGGAAGGACTGAAGCTTTCTTT.

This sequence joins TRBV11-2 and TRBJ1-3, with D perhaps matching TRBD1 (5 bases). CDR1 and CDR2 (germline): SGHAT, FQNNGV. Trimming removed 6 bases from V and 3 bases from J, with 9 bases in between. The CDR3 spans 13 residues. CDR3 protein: CASSFQGGNTIYF. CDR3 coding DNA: TGTGCCAGCAGTTTTCAGGGTGGAAACACCATATATTTT.

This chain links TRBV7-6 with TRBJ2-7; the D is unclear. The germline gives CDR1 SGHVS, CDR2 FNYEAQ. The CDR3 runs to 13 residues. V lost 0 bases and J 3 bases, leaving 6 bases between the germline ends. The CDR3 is CASSLAQYYEQYF. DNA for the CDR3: TGTGCCAGCAGCTTAGCACAGTACTACGAGCAGTACTTC.